The rows below give T cell receptor beta chains drawn from one sample of a study of T cell responses to AZD1222 COVID-19 vaccine. The method was immunoSEQ multiplex PCR; TCRdb's version includes in-frame clones alone and lacks a portion of them. This sample has some 120,000 clones, with 65% to 90% found just once. This specimen was peripheral blood, taken on day 0 of AZD1222 vaccination. The receptors originated from an adult in good health. CDR3s include the opening cysteine and the closing phenylalanine or tryptophan. D genes are given only for firm matches. A row's size may be missing; if present it is once, few, many or a size class.

j_gene | d_gene | v_gene | abundance | CDR3aa | CDR3nt
TRBJ1-1 | - | TRBV28 | - | CASSRYTEAFF | TGTGCCAGCAGTAGGTACACTGAAGCTTTCTTT
TRBJ1-1 | - | TRBV7-2 | - | CASSLGYRALGAFF | TGTGCCAGCAGCTTAGGTTACAGGGCGCTTGGGGCTTTCTTT
TRBJ2-7 | - | TRBV7-8 | - | CASSLGQGRIGAYEQYF | TGTGCCAGCAGCTTAGGGCAAGGAAGGATAGGGGCCTACGAGCAGTACTTC
TRBJ2-2 | TRBD2 | TRBV9 | - | CASSVEVAGNTGELFF | TGTGCCAGCAGCGTAGAGGTAGCGGGGAACACCGGGGAGCTGTTTTTT
TRBJ1-2 | TRBD1 | TRBV4-3 | - | CASSAYFGTADGYTF | TGCGCCAGCAGCGCATATTTCGGGACAGCGGATGGCTACACCTTC
TRBJ2-2 | - | TRBV15 | - | CATSRDRGSTGELFF | TGTGCCACCAGCAGAGACAGGGGAAGCACCGGGGAGCTGTTTTTT
TRBJ2-1 | - | TRBV6-1 | - | CASSDPPGPQFF | TGTGCCAGCAGTGATCCCCCGGGACCCCAGTTCTTC
TRBJ2-1 | - | TRBV10-1 | few | CASSEIGGNEQFF | TGCGCCAGCAGTGAGATAGGGGGCAATGAGCAGTTCTTC
TRBJ2-2 | - | TRBV6-5 | - | CASLIGGTGELFF | TGTGCCAGCCTTATAGGTGGCACCGGGGAGCTGTTTTTT
TRBJ1-1 | - | TRBV6-5 | - | CASSYLQGEAFF | TGTGCCAGCAGTTACTTGCAAGGTGAAGCTTTCTTT
TRBJ2-2 | - | TRBV10-3 | - | CASTLPGLGGELFF | TGTGCCAGCACCCTCCCCGGGTTGGGCGGGGAGCTGTTTTTT
TRBJ2-7 | TRBD2 | TRBV2 | - | CASTGLAGSREQYF | TGTGCCAGCACCGGACTAGCGGGGAGTAGAGAGCAGTACTTC
TRBJ1-2 | - | TRBV7-9 | once | CASTAVDSSNSNYGYTF | TGTGCCAGCACCGCAGTCGACAGCTCTAACTCCAACTATGGCTACACCTTC
TRBJ1-4 | TRBD1 | TRBV4-1 | - | CASSQGQGARVEKLFF | TGCGCCAGCAGCCAAGGCCAGGGGGCGCGAGTCGAAAAACTGTTTTTT
TRBJ1-4 | - | TRBV6-5 | once | CASSSSTGAAEKLFF | -
TRBJ1-2 | - | TRBV5-1 | - | CASSLAAGPYGYTF | TGCGCCAGCAGCTTGGCGGCAGGACCCTATGGCTACACCTTC
TRBJ2-1 | TRBD2 | TRBV2 | - | CASFHRLASLNEQFF | TGTGCCAGCTTCCACCGACTAGCAAGTTTGAATGAGCAGTTCTTC
TRBJ2-7 | - | TRBV10-3 | few | CAISSGPGSSYEQYF | TGTGCCATCAGTTCCGGACCCGGGAGCTCCTACGAGCAGTACTTC
TRBJ2-6 | - | TRBV5-6 | - | CASSKGGPNSGANVLTF | TGTGCCAGCAGCAAAGGCGGCCCAAACTCTGGGGCCAACGTCCTGACTTTC
TRBJ1-5 | - | TRBV30 | - | CAWSAGYSNQPQHF | TGTGCCTGGAGTGCGGGGTATAGCAATCAGCCCCAGCATTTT
TRBJ2-2 | TRBD2 | TRBV3-1/TRBV3-2 | once | CASSQEEGAGARGELFF | TGTGCCAGCAGCCAAGAAGAGGGCGCGGGAGCCAGGGGGGAGCTGTTTTTT
TRBJ2-7 | - | TRBV7-6 | - | CASSLGVFANREQYF | TGTGCCAGCAGCTTAGGGGTGTTCGCCAATCGGGAGCAGTACTTC
TRBJ1-6 | - | TRBV30 | once | CASTGRDSYNSPLHF | TGTGCCTCGACGGGCAGGGACTCCTATAATTCACCCCTCCACTTT
TRBJ1-4 | TRBD1 | TRBV7-9 | - | CASSLGAGGDEKLFF | TGTGCCAGCAGCTTAGGTGCAGGGGGTGATGAAAAACTGTTTTTT
TRBJ2-7 | TRBD1 | TRBV18 | once | CASSPQGAGEEQYF | TGTGCCAGCTCACCACAGGGGGCTGGGGAAGAGCAGTACTTC
TRBJ1-4 | TRBD1 | TRBV7-9 | - | CASSLVGGAAEKLFF | TGTGCCAGCAGCTTAGTAGGGGGCGCGGCTGAAAAACTGTTTTTT
TRBJ1-2 | - | TRBV28 | - | CASSFPEPLWSNYGYTF | TGTGCCAGCAGCTTTCCAGAGCCCCTCTGGTCTAACTATGGCTACACCTTC
TRBJ1-2 | - | TRBV19 | - | CASRVRGVYGYTF | TGTGCCAGTAGGGTGAGGGGCGTCTATGGCTACACCTTC
TRBJ2-3 | - | TRBV11-3 | - | CASSLSGADTQYF | TGTGCCAGCAGCTTATCCGGGGCTGATACGCAGTATTTT
TRBJ1-4 | - | TRBV15 | few | CATSRDVPQPNEKLFF | TGTGCCACCAGCAGAGATGTGCCACAGCCAAATGAAAAACTGTTTTTT
TRBJ2-3 | TRBD2 | TRBV6-5 | - | CAGLAGGSTDTQYF | TGTGCCGGTCTAGCGGGGGGGAGCACAGATACGCAGTATTTT
TRBJ1-4 | TRBD1 | TRBV9 | - | CASSPGQATNEKLFF | TGTGCCAGCAGCCCCGGACAGGCAACTAATGAAAAACTGTTTTTT
TRBJ1-6 | - | TRBV4-2 | - | CASSQETGNYNSPLHF | TGTGCCAGCAGCCAAGAAACAGGGAATTATAATTCACCCCTCCACTTT
TRBJ1-3 | TRBD1 | TRBV28 | - | CASRRGLLGNTIYF | TGTGCCAGCAGGAGGGGGCTTTTGGGAAACACCATATATTTT
TRBJ2-6 | TRBD2 | TRBV7-9 | few | CASSAPWKRDPSGANVLTF | TGTGCCAGCAGCGCACCGTGGAAGCGGGATCCCTCTGGGGCCAACGTCCTGACTTTC
TRBJ2-1 | TRBD2 | TRBV2 | few | CASSTHRTSGIYNEQFF | TGTGCCAGCAGCACCCATAGGACTAGCGGGATCTACAATGAGCAGTTCTTC
TRBJ2-7 | - | TRBV27 | - | CASRRPGTGYEQYF | TGTGCCAGCAGAAGACCCGGGACTGGATACGAGCAGTACTTC
TRBJ1-6 | - | TRBV19 | - | CASSLGAFLDNSPLHF | TGTGCCAGTAGCCTAGGGGCCTTTTTGGATAATTCACCCCTCCACTTT
TRBJ2-3 | TRBD2 | TRBV9 | few | CASSPRWGLAGGTLKDTQYF | TGTGCCAGCAGCCCCCGTTGGGGACTAGCGGGGGGGACCCTTAAGGATACGCAGTATTTT
TRBJ2-1 | - | TRBV12-3/TRBV12-4 | - | CASRKGGGHEQFF | TGTGCCAGCAGAAAGGGAGGAGGACATGAGCAGTTCTTC
TRBJ2-5 | TRBD1 | TRBV7-2 | - | CASSLVRGQVETQYF | TGTGCCAGCAGCTTAGTTCGAGGACAGGTAGAGACCCAGTACTTC
TRBJ2-1 | - | TRBV6-2/TRBV6-3 | once | CASSYPTTRPSRIVDEQFF | TGTGCCAGCAGTTACCCTACGACCAGGCCTAGTCGAATTGTGGATGAGCAGTTCTTC
TRBJ2-7 | - | TRBV10-3 | - | CAISDTGFSEQYF | TGTGCCATCAGTGATACAGGGTTTAGCGAGCAGTACTTC
TRBJ1-2 | TRBD1 | TRBV28 | - | CASILRDSNYGYTF | TGTGCCAGTATTCTAAGGGACAGTAACTATGGCTACACCTTC
TRBJ1-2 | - | TRBV3-1/TRBV3-2 | - | CASSQEYGYTF | TGTGCCAGCAGCCAAGAGTATGGCTACACCTTC
TRBJ2-2 | TRBD2 | TRBV11-3 | - | CASSAGGATTGELFF | TGTGCCAGCAGCGCCGGGGGGGCCACCACCGGGGAGCTGTTTTTT